This TCR beta chain originates from a study of blood T cell repertoires in COVID-19. Symptom resolution, clearance, or two negative PCRs marked donors in Cohort 3 as recovered. Per germline, CDR1 MNHEY and CDR2 SMNVEV (reference sequence). The CDR3 is 15 residues long. The V and J ends lost 7 bases and 2 bases respectively, with 12 bases between them. In the original processing: For nucleated cells, counts were estimated from reference gene primer amplification. The method was immunoSEQ multiplex PCR; TCRdb's version includes in-frame clones alone and lacks a portion of them. The DNA was the basis for D and trimming; V, J and clone size are from that table. The sample lists roughly 200,000 clones, 70% to 90% seen once, with 1.2% in the top ten.

The chain joins TRBV27 to TRBJ2-6, with D tentatively TRBD2 (6 bases). The source material was PBMCs or T cells enriched from blood (not recorded which). This sequence originates from a man aged 25 to 40 who had recovered from COVID-19. CDR3 DNA sequence: TGTGCCAGCACCGGGACTTCGGCTGGGGCCAACGTCCTGACTTTC. It specifies CASTGTSAGANVLTF.